This T cell receptor (beta chain) was captured by sequencing in a study of PD-1 blockade in classical Hodgkin lymphoma. Notes on this clone: The antigen is undetermined. This specimen includes other DNA sequences encoding the same CDR3.

Only in-frame clones appear in the TCRdb table, and some are missing; sequencing was by immunoSEQ multiplex PCR. The repertoire holds under 25,000 clones, with approximately 80% as singletons. The study's findings and limits: What caused the repertoire differences, perhaps disease activity or prior therapy, remains undefined. Newly diagnosed patients were reported to start with lower TCR diversity than healthy donors. TCR diversity in CD4+, not CD8+, cells rose significantly by C4D1.

Time point: cycle 4 day 1 (C4D1), after more than five weeks of nivolumab. The patients all showed relapse after autologous stem cell transplantation, while their brentuximab vedotin exposure varied. Patients' outcomes at their best amounted to complete response, partial response or progressive disease. Germline V gene data show CDR1 as SQVTM and CDR2 as ANQGSEA. The CDR3 contains 13 residues. V lost 1 base, J lost 7 bases, and 5 bases stayed unmatched. Sequences were derived from peripheral blood mononuclear cells (PBMCs), sampled before the fourth cycle of nivolumab. The rearrangement uses TRBV29-1 and TRBJ1-2; 8 bases map to TRBD1. The receptor's source is a human donor with classical Hodgkin lymphoma. DNA of the CDR3: TGCAGCGTTGAAGGGCAGGGGGCTGGTGGCTACACCTTC. Translating it yields CSVEGQGAGGYTF. Full variable domain (outside the CDR3, taken from reference TRBV29-1 and TRBJ1-2): SAVISQKPSRDICQRGTSLTIQCQVDSQVTMMFWYRQQPGQSLTLIATANQGSEATYESGFVIDKFPISRPNLTFSTLTVSNMSPEDSSIYLCSVEGQGAGGYTFGSGTRLTVV.